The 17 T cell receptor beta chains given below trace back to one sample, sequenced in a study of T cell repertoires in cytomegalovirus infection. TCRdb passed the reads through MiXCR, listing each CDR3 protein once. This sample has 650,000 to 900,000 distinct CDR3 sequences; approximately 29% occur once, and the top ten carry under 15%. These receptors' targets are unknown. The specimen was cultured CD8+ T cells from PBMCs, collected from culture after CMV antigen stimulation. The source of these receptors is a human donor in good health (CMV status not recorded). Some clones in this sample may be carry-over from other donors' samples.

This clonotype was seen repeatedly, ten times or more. The CDR3 here is CASSPGTGGFYGYTF. The CDR3 DNA is TGTGCCAGCTCCCCCGGGACAGGGGGATTCTATGGCTACACCTTC. The V call is TRBV7-3, the J call TRBJ1-2; 11 bases map to TRBD1. The CDR3 is 15 residues long. Germline loops: CDR1 SGHTA, CDR2 FQGTGA. The ends lost 8 bases at V and 4 bases at J; junction bases unmatched: 9.

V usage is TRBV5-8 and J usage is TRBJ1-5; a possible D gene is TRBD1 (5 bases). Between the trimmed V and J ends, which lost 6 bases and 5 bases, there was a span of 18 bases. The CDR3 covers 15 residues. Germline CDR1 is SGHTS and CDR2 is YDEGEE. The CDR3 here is CASTPAGGADQPQHF. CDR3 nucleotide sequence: TGTGCCAGCACCCCGGCGGGAGGGGCGGATCAGCCCCAGCATTTT.

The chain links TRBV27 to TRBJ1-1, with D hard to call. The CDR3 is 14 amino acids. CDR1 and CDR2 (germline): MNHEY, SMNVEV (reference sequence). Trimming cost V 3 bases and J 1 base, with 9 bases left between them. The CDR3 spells CASSFSGSNTEAFF. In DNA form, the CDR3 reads TGTGCCAGCAGTTTTTCGGGATCGAACACTGAAGCTTTCTTT.

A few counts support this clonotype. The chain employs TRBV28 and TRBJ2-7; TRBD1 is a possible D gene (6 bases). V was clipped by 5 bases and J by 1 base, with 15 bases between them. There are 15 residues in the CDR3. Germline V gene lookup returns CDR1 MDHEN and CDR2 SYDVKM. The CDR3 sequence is CASSPRAGESYEQYV. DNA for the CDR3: TGTGCCAGCAGTCCCCGGGCAGGGGAATCCTACGAGCAGTACGTC.

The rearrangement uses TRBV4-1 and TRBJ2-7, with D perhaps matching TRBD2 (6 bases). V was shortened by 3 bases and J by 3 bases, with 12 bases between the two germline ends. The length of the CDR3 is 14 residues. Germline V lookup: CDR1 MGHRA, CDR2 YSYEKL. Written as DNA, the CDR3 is TGCGCCAGCAGCCAGCCGGGGGTGCTCTACGAGCAGTACTTC. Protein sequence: CASSQPGVLYEQYF.

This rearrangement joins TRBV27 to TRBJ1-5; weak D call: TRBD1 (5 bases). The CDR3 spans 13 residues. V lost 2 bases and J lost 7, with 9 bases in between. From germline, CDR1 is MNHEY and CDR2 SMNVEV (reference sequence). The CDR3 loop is CASSLKGTQPQHF. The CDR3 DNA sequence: TGTGCCAGCAGTTTAAAGGGGACGCAGCCCCAGCATTTT.

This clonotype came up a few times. The CDR3 DNA reads as TGTGCCAGCAGTTCCGGGGGTGGGGGGCTTTCTCGGCAGCCCCAGCATTTT. It codes for CASSSGGGGLSRQPQHF. The J gene is TRBJ1-5, the V gene TRBV27; perhaps TRBD1 as D (6 bases). V shed 4 bases and J shed 7 bases, with 23 bases lying between them. The CDR3 is made up of 17 amino acids. Germline-derived CDR1 and CDR2 are MNHEY and SMNVEV (reference sequence).

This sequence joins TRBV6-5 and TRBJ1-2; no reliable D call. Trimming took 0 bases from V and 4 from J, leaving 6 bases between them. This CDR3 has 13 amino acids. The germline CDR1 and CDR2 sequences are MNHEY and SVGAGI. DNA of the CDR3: TGTGCCAGCAGTTACTCGAAGACCTATGGCTACACCTTC. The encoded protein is CASSYSKTYGYTF.

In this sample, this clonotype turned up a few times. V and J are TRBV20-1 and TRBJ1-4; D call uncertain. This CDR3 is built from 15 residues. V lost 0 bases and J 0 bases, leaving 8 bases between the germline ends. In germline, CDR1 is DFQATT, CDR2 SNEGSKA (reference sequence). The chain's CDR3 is CSARDNGATNEKLFF. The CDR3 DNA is TGCAGTGCTAGAGATAACGGCGCAACTAATGAAAAACTGTTTTTT.

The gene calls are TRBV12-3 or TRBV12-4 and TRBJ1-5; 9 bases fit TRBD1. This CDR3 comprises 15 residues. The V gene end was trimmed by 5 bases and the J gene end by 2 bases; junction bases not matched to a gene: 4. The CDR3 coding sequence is TGTGCCAGCAGTGGGACAGGGATGGGCAATCAGCCCCAGCATTTT. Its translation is CASSGTGMGNQPQHF.

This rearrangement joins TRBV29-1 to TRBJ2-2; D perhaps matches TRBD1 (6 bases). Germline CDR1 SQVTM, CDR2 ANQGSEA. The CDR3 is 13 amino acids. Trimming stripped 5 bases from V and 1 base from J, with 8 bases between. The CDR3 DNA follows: TGCAGCGTTAACAGGGAGAACACCGGGGAGCTGTTTTTT. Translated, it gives CSVNRENTGELFF.

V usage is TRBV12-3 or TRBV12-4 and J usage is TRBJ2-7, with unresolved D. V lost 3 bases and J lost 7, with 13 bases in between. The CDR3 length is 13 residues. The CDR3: CASSLNFLGEQYV. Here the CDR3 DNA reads TGTGCCAGCAGTTTGAACTTTCTAGGGGAGCAGTACGTC.

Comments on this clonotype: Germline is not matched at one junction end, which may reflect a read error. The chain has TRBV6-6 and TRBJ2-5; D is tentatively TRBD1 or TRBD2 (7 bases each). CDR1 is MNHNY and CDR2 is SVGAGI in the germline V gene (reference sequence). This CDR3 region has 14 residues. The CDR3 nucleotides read TGTGTCAGCAGCCCCAGGGGGGGTCTGGAGACCCAGTACTTC. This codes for CVSSPRGGLETQYF.

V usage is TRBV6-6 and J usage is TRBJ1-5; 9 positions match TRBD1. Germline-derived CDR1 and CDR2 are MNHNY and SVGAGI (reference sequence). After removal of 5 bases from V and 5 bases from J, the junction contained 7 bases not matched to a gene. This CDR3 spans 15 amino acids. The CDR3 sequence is CASSHWTGVDQPQHF. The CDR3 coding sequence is TGTGCCAGCAGTCACTGGACAGGGGTCGATCAGCCCCAGCATTTT.

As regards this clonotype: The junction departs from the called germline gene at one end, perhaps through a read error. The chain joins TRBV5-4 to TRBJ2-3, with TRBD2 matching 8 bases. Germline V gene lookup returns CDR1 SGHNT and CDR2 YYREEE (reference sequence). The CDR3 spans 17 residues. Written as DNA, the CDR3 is TGTGCCACCAGCTTGGAGGATTCGGGGGGGGGTTCAGATACGCAGTATTTT. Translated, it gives CATSLEDSGGGSDTQYF.

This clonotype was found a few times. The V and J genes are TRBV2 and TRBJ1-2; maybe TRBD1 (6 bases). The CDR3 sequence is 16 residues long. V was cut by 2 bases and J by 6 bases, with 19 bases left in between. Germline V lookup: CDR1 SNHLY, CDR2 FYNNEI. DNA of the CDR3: TGTGCCAGCAGTGAAAGGAGGTCGGGGGGCATCGATGGCTACACCTTC. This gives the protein CASSERRSGGIDGYTF.

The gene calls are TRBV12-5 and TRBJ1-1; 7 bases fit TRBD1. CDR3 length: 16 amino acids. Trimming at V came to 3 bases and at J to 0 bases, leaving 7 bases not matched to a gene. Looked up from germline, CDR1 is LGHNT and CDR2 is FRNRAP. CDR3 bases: TGTGCTAGTGGTTTCTCGACAGGGACCATGAACACTGAAGCTTTCTTT. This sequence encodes CASGFSTGTMNTEAFF.